The 21 T cell receptor beta chains listed next were all sequenced from one sample in a study of Ad26.COV2.S vaccination and SARS-CoV-2 variants. Repertoires were generated with immunoSEQ multiplex PCR, while TCRdb's copy carries only in-frame clones and drops some. Of around 300,000 clones listed, more than 85% are singletons. As for treatment: approximately 18 received Ad26.COV2.S at low or high dose, single or two shots; a few received placebo; per-sample allocation not given. It was on day 63 after the first vaccine or placebo injection that samples were taken. The sequencing used peripheral blood, collected in a trial of Ad26.COV2.S vaccine versus placebo. The receptor set was obtained from a person between 18 and 59 years old who received the Ad26.COV2.S COVID-19 vaccine or a placebo.

The chain couples TRBV6-5 to TRBJ2-7, with 7 bases matching TRBD1. There are 13 residues in the CDR3. Trimming took 6 bases from V and 2 from J; bases not matched to a gene: 4. Germline lookup yields CDR1 MNHEY and CDR2 SVGAGI. The DNA for the CDR3 is TGTGCCAGCAGACAGGGGCCCCCCTACGAGCAGTACTTC. Protein: CASRQGPPYEQYF.

This chain connects TRBV20-1 to TRBJ1-1; D is possibly TRBD1 (5 bases). Germline assignment: CDR1 DFQATT and CDR2 SNEGSKA (reference sequence). V was pared by 5 bases and J by 8 bases, with 12 bases between. CDR3 length equals 11 residues. The CDR3 sequence: CSAHQGGEAFF. The CDR3 DNA sequence: TGCAGTGCTCATCAGGGAGGCGAAGCTTTCTTT.

This sequence joins TRBV7-9 and TRBJ1-4; D gene unclear. Germline values: CDR1 SEHNR, CDR2 FQNEAQ (reference sequence). The ends were cut back, 1 base at V and 4 bases at J, with 10 bases in the middle. This CDR3 contains 15 residues. In DNA form, the CDR3 reads TGTGCCAGCAGCTTAGGAGCGACCCTTAATGAAAAACTGTTTTTT. Translating gives CASSLGATLNEKLFF.

The chain is built from TRBV29-1 and TRBJ2-2; 12 nucleotides line up with TRBD1. J lost 6 bases, V lost 4 bases, and 6 bases had no gene match. CDR3 size: 15 residues. Germline CDR1 and CDR2: SQVTM and ANQGSEA. The CDR3 is CSVGDRGRRAGELFF. The CDR3 DNA reads as TGCAGCGTTGGGGACAGGGGGCGTAGGGCCGGGGAGCTGTTTTTT.

The chain uses TRBV29-1 and TRBJ1-3; 10 nucleotides agree with TRBD1. Trimming at V came to 4 bases and at J to 4 bases, leaving 7 bases not matched to a gene. In germline, CDR1 is SQVTM, CDR2 ANQGSEA. There are 15 residues in the CDR3. The DNA for the CDR3 is TGCAGCGTTGGTTACGGGACAGGGGAAGGAAACACCATATATTTT. Residues: CSVGYGTGEGNTIYF.

The chain couples TRBV9 to TRBJ1-2, with D perhaps TRBD1 (6 bases). Per the germline V gene, CDR1 is SGDLS and CDR2 is YYNGEE. This CDR3 is built from 15 residues. V was cut by 0 bases and J by 8 bases, with 17 bases left in between. Written as DNA, the CDR3 is TGTGCCAGCAGCGTAGCGGGGGATACAGGGATAGGCTACACCTTC. This codes for CASSVAGDTGIGYTF.

The chain recombines TRBV7-9 with TRBJ2-5; TRBD1 might be the D (5 bases). Germline CDR1 and CDR2: SEHNR and FQNEAQ (reference sequence). Trimming took off 0 bases at V and 4 bases at J, with 15 bases between the two ends. The CDR3 totals 16 residues. The CDR3 here is CASSLAPPRVGETQYF. In DNA, the CDR3 is TGTGCCAGCAGCTTAGCGCCTCCCAGGGTGGGAGAGACCCAGTACTTC.

The chain combines TRBV9 with TRBJ2-5, with 8 bases lining up with TRBD2. This CDR3 has 15 residues. V lost 4 bases to trimming and J lost 2 bases; unmatched junction nucleotides: 7. CDR1 and CDR2 from the germline V gene are SGDLS and YYNGEE. CDR3 protein: CASSKSGGGQETQYF. The CDR3 region has the DNA TGTGCCAGCAGCAAAAGCGGCGGGGGGCAAGAGACCCAGTACTTC.

The rearrangement links TRBV6-2 or TRBV6-3 to TRBJ1-2; D possibly corresponds to TRBD1 (5 bases). The V and J ends lost 4 bases and 7 bases respectively, with 19 bases between them. This CDR3 has 15 amino acids. The germline V gene encodes CDR1 MNHEY and CDR2 SVGEGT. CDR3 residues: CASSSDGGIFFGYTF. The CDR3, as DNA: TGTGCCAGCAGTTCAGATGGGGGGATCTTCTTTGGCTACACCTTC.

The CDR3 loop is CASSQDKRGAYEQYF. CDR3 nucleotide sequence: TGTGCCAGCAGCCAAGATAAGCGGGGCGCCTACGAGCAGTACTTC. J is TRBJ2-7 and V is TRBV4-2; 7 positions match TRBD2. Germline V gives CDR1 LGHNA, CDR2 YNFKEQ. This CDR3 is built from 15 residues. The junction had 4 bases not matched to a gene; V was cut back by 0 bases and J by 2 bases.

The gene calls are TRBV5-1 and TRBJ2-5; either TRBD1 or TRBD2 may fit D (6 bases each). V dropped 5 bases and J dropped 5 bases, with 19 bases sitting between them. CDR1 is SGHRS, CDR2 YFSETQ, per germline. This CDR3 spans 15 amino acids. CDR3: CASRSTLGGAETQYF. CDR3 in DNA: TGCGCCAGCAGGTCTACCCTCGGGGGCGCGGAGACCCAGTACTTC.

The rearrangement links TRBV19 to TRBJ1-5; possibly TRBD1 for D (6 bases). Between the trimmed V and J ends, which lost 11 bases and 4 bases, there was a span of 15 bases. The CDR3 sequence is 13 residues long. The germline V gene has CDR1 LNHDA and CDR2 SQIVND (reference sequence). CDR3 in amino acids: CASAGGQNQPQHF. The CDR3 bases are TGTGCCTCCGCGGGGGGCCAAAATCAGCCCCAGCATTTT.

The V gene is TRBV27, the J gene TRBJ2-7; 9 positions match TRBD1. J gave up 3 bases and V 5 bases, and 8 bases lay outside the gene matches. CDR1 is MNHEY, CDR2 SMNVEV, per germline (reference sequence). The length of the CDR3 is 15 residues. CDR3 nucleotide sequence: TGTGCCAGCAGTCCGGGACAGGGCTTCGGCTACGAGCAGTACTTC. Translated: CASSPGQGFGYEQYF.

This clone occurred once. The V call is TRBV11-1, the J call TRBJ2-7; 9 nucleotides match TRBD1. The CDR3 is made up of 15 amino acids. V dropped 2 bases and J dropped 3; count of bases not matched to a gene: 5. Germline V gene sequence: CDR1 SGHAT, CDR2 FQDESV (reference sequence). As DNA, the CDR3 is TGTGCCAGCAGCTTATCCGGGACAGGGTTCTACGAGCAGTACTTC. It encodes CASSLSGTGFYEQYF.

This chain links TRBV18 with TRBJ2-7, with D possibly being TRBD1 (6 bases). CDR3 length: 15 residues. Germline CDR1 and CDR2: KGHSH and LQKENI. V was shortened by 5 bases and J by 3 bases, with 17 bases between the two germline ends. Here the CDR3 reads CASSVSSGHLYEQYF. CDR3 nucleotide sequence: TGTGCCAGCTCAGTCAGTTCGGGACACCTCTACGAGCAGTACTTC. Supplemented by reference TRBV18 and TRBJ2-7, the full variable domain reads NAGVMQNPRHLVRRRGQEARLRCSPMKGHSHVYWYRQLPEEGLKFMVYLQKENIIDESGMPKERFSAEFPKEGPSILRIQQVVRGDSAAYFCASSVSSGHLYEQYFGPGTRLTVT.

This chain uses TRBV11-2 with TRBJ2-7; D is perhaps TRBD2 (5 bases). Trimming cost V 1 base and J 7 bases, with 17 bases left between them. This CDR3 region has 15 residues. Germline CDR1 SGHAT, CDR2 FQNNGV. The CDR3 DNA sequence: TGTGCCAGCAGCTTAGCGGGCGGGTCGAATGGGGAGCAGTACTTC. This gives the protein CASSLAGGSNGEQYF.

The chain carries TRBV27 and TRBJ2-2; possibly TRBD1 or TRBD2 for D (5 bases each). Germline CDR1 MNHEY, CDR2 SMNVEV (reference sequence). V was pared by 6 bases and J by 4 bases, with 15 bases between. The CDR3 length is 15 residues. The CDR3 DNA reads as TGTGCCAGCAGGCCCGGGACCGGTCGCACCGGGGAGCTGTTTTTT. Its translation is CASRPGTGRTGELFF.

Of note for this clone: Other nucleotide sequences in the sample specify the same CDR3. V gene TRBV3-1 (or the pseudogene TRBV3-2) combines with J gene TRBJ2-1, with 11 bases aligning to TRBD2. Germline values: CDR1 LGHDT, CDR2 YNNKEL (reference sequence). With V trimmed by 1 base and J by 1 base, 3 bases remained unmatched. The CDR3 runs 17 residues. In DNA form, the CDR3 reads TGTGCCAGCAGCCAAGTTACTAGCGGGAGTTCCTACAATGAGCAGTTCTTC. Its translation is CASSQVTSGSSYNEQFF.

This rearrangement joins TRBV3-1 (or the pseudogene TRBV3-2) to TRBJ1-2; 9 positions match TRBD1. The germline CDR1 and CDR2 sequences are LGHDT and YNNKEL (reference sequence). The length of the CDR3 is 14 residues. V shed 1 base, J shed 8 bases, and the junction held 5 bases outside the gene matches. The CDR3 DNA reads as TGTGCCAGCAGCCAAGGGGGACAGGGACGAGGCTACACCTTC. It encodes CASSQGGQGRGYTF.

V gene TRBV2 combines with J gene TRBJ2-2; TRBD2 agrees at 11 bases. Germline CDR1 reads SNHLY; CDR2 reads FYNNEI. The V and J ends lost 7 bases and 0 bases, in that order; junction bases with no gene match: 1. There are 15 residues in the CDR3. Here the CDR3 reads CASKTSGANTGELFF. The CDR3 bases are TGTGCCAGCAAGACTAGCGGGGCGAACACCGGGGAGCTGTTTTTT.

CDR3 protein: CASSLTGTGTHGELFF. The DNA of the CDR3 is TGTGCCAGCAGTTTGACCGGGACAGGGACCCACGGGGAGCTGTTTTTT. This chain links TRBV28 with TRBJ2-2, with TRBD1 identical over 9 bases. Unmatched junction bases numbered 9, after V lost 3 bases and J lost 7 bases. Germline V gene lookup returns CDR1 MDHEN and CDR2 SYDVKM. The CDR3 is made up of 16 amino acids.